This paragraph reports one T cell receptor (beta chain). The target antigen is unknown. The data were obtained in a study of monozygotic twins with cystic fibrosis. Study-wide results and limits: Low clonality (median roughly 0.009) suggested a mostly naive repertoire. No link emerged between shared CDR3 counts and age, concordance or severity. Co-twins had the most similar V usage for 13 of 16 pairs, J for 8.

The V gene's germline CDR1 is MNHEY and CDR2 SVGAGI. Losses at the gene ends were 6 bases for V and 5 bases for J; bases not matched to a gene: 5. The CDR3 length is 15 residues. TCRdb keeps only in-frame clones here, not all; method: immunoSEQ multiplex PCR. The repertoire consists of about 12,000 clones, with 75% to 85% occurring once and the leading ten covering more than 0.45%. The chain links TRBV6-5 to TRBJ1-6, with TRBD1 identical over 9 bases. The receptor was isolated from a man younger than 35 with cystic fibrosis. Sequencing was done on a sample of blood. This CDR3 reads CASRGGQGHNSPLHF. In DNA, the CDR3 is TGTGCCAGCAGGGGGGGACAGGGACATAATTCACCCCTCCACTTT.